Reported below is one TCR beta chain. Per the germline V gene, CDR1 is LGHNA and CDR2 is YNFKEQ. The germline V and J ends were trimmed by 0 bases and 0 bases, with 7 bases remaining between them. The CDR3 covers 15 residues. These data originate in a study of control samples from healthy donors and cancer patients. TCRdb's table, derived via immunoSEQ multiplex PCR, lists solely in-frame clones and lacks some. The sample lists more than 100,000 clones; around nine tenths were seen once. Specimen: PBMCs. The origin of this receptor is a man over 45 with head and neck cancer. The genes are TRBV4-2 and TRBJ2-3; no clear D. The CDR3 region has the DNA TGTGCCAGCAGCCAAGAGAGGACGAGCACAGATACGCAGTATTTT. This encodes CASSQERTSTDTQYF.